The rows below give T cell receptor beta chains drawn from one sample of a study of cytomegalovirus exposure and HLA in healthy donors. Assay: immunoSEQ multiplex PCR; the TCRdb copy retains only in-frame clones and omits some. This sample has about 190,000 clones, with roughly 80% found just once. The specimen was PBMCs. All receptors derive from a boy aged 5-17 years in good health and CMV-seronegative. CDR3s include the opening cysteine and the closing phenylalanine or tryptophan. The D gene is left open where the match is weak. Some rows mark clone size as missing; the rest say once, few, many or name a class of expanded clone.

clone_size,v_call,d_call,j_call,cdr3_nt,cdr3_aa
once,TRBV9,TRBD2,TRBJ2-1,TGTGCCAGCAGCCTACGGACTAGTAGCAATGAGCAGTTCTTC,CASSLRTSSNEQFF
-,TRBV6-5,TRBD1,TRBJ2-7,TGTGCCAGCAGTTCCCTAGGGACAGGGTCATACGAGCAGTACTTC,CASSSLGTGSYEQYF
-,TRBV27,-,TRBJ1-6,TGTGCCAGCAGTTTGGGGGGATCCCCCCTCCACTTT,CASSLGGSPLHF
-,TRBV10-3,TRBD1,TRBJ1-2,TGTGCCATCAGATACAGGGGCTATGGCTACACCTTC,CAIRYRGYGYTF
few,TRBV2,TRBD1,TRBJ2-2,TGTGCCAGCAGCCTATTAACAGGGGGCGAATCATCCGGGGAGCTGTTTTTT,CASSLLTGGESSGELFF
-,TRBV29-1,-,TRBJ2-5,TGCAGCGTTGTCCGTTTGGAGGAAGAGACCCAGTACTTC,CSVVRLEEETQYF
-,TRBV6-1,-,TRBJ1-5,TGTGCCAGCAGTGAAGCAGGGGGGGGCAATCAGCCCCAGCATTTT,CASSEAGGGNQPQHF
-,TRBV15,TRBD1,TRBJ1-1,TGTGCCACCAGCACCACAGGGGAAACTGAAGCTTTCTTT,CATSTTGETEAFF
-,TRBV30,-,TRBJ1-4,TGTGCCTGGAGTGAAGGGGCTGGGGAAAAACTGTTTTTT,CAWSEGAGEKLFF
-,TRBV11-2,-,TRBJ1-6,TGTGCCAGCAGCTTAGATCTAGCGGGACATTCACCCCTCCACTTT,CASSLDLAGHSPLHF
-,TRBV7-3,TRBD2,TRBJ2-1,TGTGCCAGCAGCTTAGCTAGCGGAAACAATGAGCAGTTCTTC,CASSLASGNNEQFF
-,TRBV19,-,TRBJ1-1,TGTGCCAGCGGCGCAGGATTTATGAACACTGAAGCTTTCTTT,CASGAGFMNTEAFF
-,TRBV10-3,TRBD1,TRBJ2-1,TGTGCCATCGCTGGGACAGGGGGTTACAATGAGCAGTTCTTC,CAIAGTGGYNEQFF
few,TRBV6-6,-,TRBJ2-7,TGTGCCAGCAGCCACAGGAGTGACGAGCAGTACTTC,CASSHRSDEQYF
-,TRBV9,TRBD1,TRBJ1-2,TGTGCCAGCAGCCCCCGGGACAGGGGTGTATACACCTTC,CASSPRDRGVYTF
-,TRBV7-9,-,TRBJ2-1,TGTTCCAGCAGCTCTTTAGAAGCCCCCTACAATGAGCAGTTCTTC,CSSSSLEAPYNEQFF
-,TRBV12-5,-,TRBJ1-1,TGTGCTAGTGGTTTGGGGACAGAGAACACTGAAGCTTTCTTT,CASGLGTENTEAFF
-,TRBV7-9,TRBD2,TRBJ2-1,TGTTCCAGCAGCTTAACTAGCGGGGGGGTATCGGAGCAGTTCTTC,CSSSLTSGGVSEQFF
-,TRBV9,-,TRBJ2-1,TGTGCCAGCAGCGAAGCCCCCGGGAATGAGCAGTTCTTC,CASSEAPGNEQFF
-,TRBV9,TRBD1,TRBJ2-5,TGTGCCAGCAGCGTAGCTGGGACAGGGAGAGAGACCCAGTACTTC,CASSVAGTGRETQYF
-,TRBV27,-,TRBJ1-1,TGTGCCAGCAGGGACCTGGGGGGGGCGGTCGGGACTCCGATCGAAGCTTTCTTT,CASRDLGGAVGTPIEAFF
-,TRBV9,-,TRBJ1-1,TGTGCCAGCAGCCCCCCAGGCAGTTTAATAGCTTTCTTT,CASSPPGSLIAFF
-,TRBV4-2,TRBD1,TRBJ1-2,TGTGCCAGCAGCCAAGAGACAGGGGGGAGCTATGGCTACACCTTC,CASSQETGGSYGYTF
-,TRBV29-1,TRBD1,TRBJ1-1,TGCAGCAGCAGGGACAGGGGGCCGGGAACTGAAGCTTTCTTT,CSSRDRGPGTEAFF